This T cell receptor beta chain was recovered during a study of beta chain features in type 1 diabetes. Study background: The patients were much like the healthy donors in age, gender and cell yields.

This clone has just a few counts. The germline CDR1 and CDR2 sequences are SNHLY and FYNNEI. Trimming stripped 5 bases from V and 2 bases from J, with 9 bases between. The CDR3 is 13 residues long. Sequenced material consisted of expressed TCRB transcripts (all of the isolated RNA was reverse transcribed). Here immunoSEQ multiplex PCR was the method, and the copy in TCRdb shows in-frame clones only, minus some. The profile covers approximately 340,000 clones, with approximately 15% appearing a single time and under 0.02% taken by the ten largest. V is TRBV2 and J is TRBJ1-2, with D unclear. Sequencing input: naive CD4+ T cells from blood. This TCR was sampled from a woman younger than 30 in good health. The CDR3: CASSRTENYGYTF. The CDR3 DNA reads as TGTGCCAGCAGTCGTACAGAGAACTATGGCTACACCTTC.